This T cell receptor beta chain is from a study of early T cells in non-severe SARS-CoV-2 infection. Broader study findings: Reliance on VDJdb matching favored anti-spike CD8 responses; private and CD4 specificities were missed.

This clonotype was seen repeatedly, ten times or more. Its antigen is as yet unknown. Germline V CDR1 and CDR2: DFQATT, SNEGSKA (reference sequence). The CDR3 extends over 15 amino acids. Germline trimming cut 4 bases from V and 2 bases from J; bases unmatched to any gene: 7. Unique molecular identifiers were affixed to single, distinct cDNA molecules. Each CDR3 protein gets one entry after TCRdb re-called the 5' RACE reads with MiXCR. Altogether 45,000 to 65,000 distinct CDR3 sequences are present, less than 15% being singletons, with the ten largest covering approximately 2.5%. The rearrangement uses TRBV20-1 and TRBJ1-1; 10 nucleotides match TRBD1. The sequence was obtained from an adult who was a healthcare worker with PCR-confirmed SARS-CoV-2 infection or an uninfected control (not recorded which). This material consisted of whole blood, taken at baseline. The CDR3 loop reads CSAKPRTGGNTEAFF. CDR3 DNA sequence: TGCAGTGCTAAACCCCGGACAGGGGGAAACACTGAAGCTTTCTTT.